This TCR beta chain was sequenced in a study of healthy donors' naive CD4 and CD8 T cells. The CDR3 totals 13 residues. Germline CDR1 MNHEY, CDR2 SMNVEV (reference sequence). After removal of 11 bases from V and 2 bases from J, the junction contained 7 bases not matched to a gene. General study findings and limits: Bias from naive T cell homeostatic proliferation was not addressed. Chains were not paired, since alpha and beta were sequenced in bulk. CDR3 charge plus V and J genes appeared to account for approximately 13% of CD4/CD8 variance.

Note on this clonotype: The antigen is not known.

Each TCR library used around 500 ng of total RNA and a linear amplification protocol. In TCRdb, the reads were re-called with MiXCR into one record per CDR3 protein. This table holds 150,000 to 200,000 distinct CDR3 sequences, 74% found once. Sorting defined naive CD4+ as CD4+CD8-CD45RO-CD45RA+ and naive CD8+ as CD8+CD4-CD45RA+CD27bright. This receptor was taken from a pool of human donors in good health; the sample pools cells from several healthy donors. The sample was naive CD4+ and CD8+ T cells sorted from blood, pooled from several donors. The chain joins TRBV27 to TRBJ2-7; 9 bases match TRBD1. Written as DNA, the CDR3 is TGTGCCGGACCCCGGGACAGGGCCTACGAGCAGTACTTC. Its translation: CAGPRDRAYEQYF.